The table lists the clone carrying this TCR beta chain with a few counts. Its antigen is currently unknown. These data belong to a study of cytomegalovirus exposure and HLA in healthy donors. Overall study results and limits: Later on, a genetic analysis was performed. It linked a missense variant in DCLRE1C with V- and J-gene trimming of TCR beta.

PCR employed 60 Vbeta and 13 Jbeta primers. Libraries were prepared by immunoSEQ multiplex PCR; TCRdb keeps only in-frame clonotypes and omits some of them. The table lists about 190,000 clones, under 80% of them singletons. The CDR3 extends over 12 amino acids. Germline V gene sequence: CDR1 SQVTM, CDR2 ANQGSEA. The V and J ends lost 7 bases and 4 bases respectively, with 11 bases between them. Donors likely had unrecorded immune exposures despite being nominally healthy when sampled. This receptor was obtained from a young man in good health and CMV-seropositive. The V call is TRBV29-1, the J call TRBJ1-5; D gene ambiguous. Sample: PBMCs. The CDR3 nucleotides read TGCAGCGCCGTTGTCGGGAATCAGCCCCAGCATTTT. Amino acids: CSAVVGNQPQHF.